Ten or more counts support the clone carrying this T cell receptor beta chain. V was cut by 3 bases and J by 2 bases, with 13 bases left in between. Per germline, CDR1 SGDLS and CDR2 YYNGEE. The CDR3 has 15 residues. The authors amplified TCR beta CDR3 regions from RNA transcripts. Second-round multiplex PCR followed a first-round RT-PCR using HTBI primers. From the multiplex PCR reads, TCRdb called clonotypes with MiXCR, one entry per CDR3 protein. This table has hundreds of thousands of distinct CDR3 sequences, under 15% appearing once. The sample is drawn from a study of Graves' ophthalmopathy and Graves' hyperthyroidism. Overall study context: The study drew peripheral blood at initial diagnosis, before any treatment.

V and J are TRBV9 and TRBJ2-3; D gene uncertain. This TCR was sampled from a woman aged 25 to 39 with Graves' ophthalmopathy. Sequencing used blood. For the CDR3, the DNA is TGTGCCAGCAGCGGTCCCGCCAGACACACAGATACGCAGTATTTT. Amino acid sequence: CASSGPARHTDTQYF.